This entry features one T cell receptor (beta chain) sequence. The data derive from a study of OX40 agonist ivuxolimab in advanced cancers. Only in-frame clones appear in the TCRdb table, and some are missing; sequencing was by immunoSEQ multiplex PCR. This table holds tens of thousands of clones, roughly 88% found once. This CDR3 is 15 amino acids long. Trimming shortened V by 4 bases and J by 4 bases, and 17 bases separated the two germline ends. Germline V gene data show CDR1 as SGHRS and CDR2 as YFSETQ. The sequence came from an adult with an advanced solid tumor such as melanoma, head and neck, liver or kidney cancer. The V call is TRBV5-1, the J call TRBJ1-2, with D perhaps TRBD1 (6 bases). The sample consisted of CD4+ or CD8+ T cells sorted from blood, taken in a trial of the OX40 agonist ivuxolimab. The CDR3 loop reads CASSRTRDKSYGYTF. In DNA, the CDR3 is TGCGCCAGCAGCCGTACCAGGGACAAGTCCTATGGCTACACCTTC.